This section outlines one T cell receptor beta chain sequence together with its context. The target antigen is unknown. Via MiXCR, TCRdb re-called the 5' RACE reads, giving one row per CDR3 protein. The sample holds some 690,000 distinct CDR3 sequences, less than 25% seen once. The CDR3 loop spans 18 amino acids. Germline-derived CDR1 and CDR2 are MGHRA and YSYEKL. J was trimmed by 1 base and V by 1 base; bases with no gene match: 10. Donors were all healthy Caucasians. This sample is drawn from a study of identical twins. General study findings and limits: The authors noted that invariant MAIT and iNKT cells could partly confound zero-insertion analyses. Sequences that were beta out-of-frame showed weaker excess twin sharing.

This sample also belongs to another study, concerning T cells expressing NK-cell markers.

The V and J genes are TRBV4-1 and TRBJ2-5, with 9 bases that match TRBD1. The material sequenced was PBMCs. The TCR comes from a woman under 30 in good health. The CDR3 loop reads CASSQVGQGLPGQETQYF. The CDR3 nucleotides are TGCGCCAGCAGCCAAGTGGGACAGGGACTCCCGGGCCAAGAGACCCAGTACTTC.